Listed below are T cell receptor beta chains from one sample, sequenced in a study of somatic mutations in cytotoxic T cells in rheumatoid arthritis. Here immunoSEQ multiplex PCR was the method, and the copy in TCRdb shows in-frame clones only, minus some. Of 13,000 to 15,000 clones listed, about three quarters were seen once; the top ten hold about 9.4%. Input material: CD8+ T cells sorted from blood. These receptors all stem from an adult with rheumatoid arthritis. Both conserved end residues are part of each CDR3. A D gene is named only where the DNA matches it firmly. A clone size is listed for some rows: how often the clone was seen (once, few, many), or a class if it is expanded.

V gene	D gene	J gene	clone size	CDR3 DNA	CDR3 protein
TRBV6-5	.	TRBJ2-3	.	TGTGCCAGCAGTCCACCCCGCACATTTACGCAGTATTTT	CASSPPRTFTQYF
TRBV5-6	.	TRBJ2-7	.	TGTGCCAGCAGCCCGGGAAGGGGAAACGAGCAGTACTTC	CASSPGRGNEQYF
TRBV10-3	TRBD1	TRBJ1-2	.	TGTGCCATCAGTGAGTTCGGCTACAGGGGGCTTGGCTACACCTTC	CAISEFGYRGLGYTF
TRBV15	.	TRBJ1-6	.	TGTGCCACCAGCACACCAGGGTCAAATGGAAATTCACCCCTCCACTTT	CATSTPGSNGNSPLHF
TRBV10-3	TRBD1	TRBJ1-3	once	TGTGCCATCAGTGAGTCGTGGACAGGGTCTTTCTCCGGAAACACCATATATTTT	CAISESWTGSFSGNTIYF
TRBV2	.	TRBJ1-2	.	TGTGCCAGCAGTGAAATTAGTCCTGGCGGGAACGGCTACACCTTC	CASSEISPGGNGYTF
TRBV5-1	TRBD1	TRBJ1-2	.	TGCGCCAGCAGCGAGGGACAGGGAGGAGGGTATGGCTACACCTTC	CASSEGQGGGYGYTF
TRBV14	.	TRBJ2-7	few	TGTGCCAGCAGCCCCGGGACCTCCTACGAGCAGTACTTC	CASSPGTSYEQYF
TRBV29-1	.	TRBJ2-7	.	TGCAGCGTTGAAGATATAAGCCTAGAGCAGTACTTC	CSVEDISLEQYF
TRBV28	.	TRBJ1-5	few	TGTGCCAGCAGTTTGGGGCAGGGCGATCAGCCCCAGCATTTT	CASSLGQGDQPQHF
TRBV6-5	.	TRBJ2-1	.	TGTGTCACAGGTTTCTCCTACAATGAGCAGTTCTTC	CVTGFSYNEQFF
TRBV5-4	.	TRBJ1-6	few	TGTGCCAGCAGCTCCCTCGGAGCAAATTACAACTCCTATAATTCACCCCTCCACTTT	CASSSLGANYNSYNSPLHF
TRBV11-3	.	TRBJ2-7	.	TGTGCCAGCACCGATGGGTACTACGAGCAGTACTTC	CASTDGYYEQYF
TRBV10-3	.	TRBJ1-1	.	TGTGCCATCAGTGAGTCCCCTAAAACTGAAGCTTTCTTT	CAISESPKTEAFF
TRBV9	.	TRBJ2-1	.	TGTGCCAGCAGCCGGGGAGGAATCTCCTACAGTGAGCAGTTCTTC	CASSRGGISYSEQFF
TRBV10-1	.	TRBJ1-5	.	TGCGCCAGCAGTACTAGGCCGCTTCGTAATCAGCCCCAGCATTTT	CASSTRPLRNQPQHF
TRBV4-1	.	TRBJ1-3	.	TGCGCCAGCAGCCAACCGGGTGGGGGGACGAAAAACACCATATATTTT	CASSQPGGGTKNTIYF
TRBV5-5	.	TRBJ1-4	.	TGTGCCAGCAGCCCCGCGTCAGCAGGGTCTAATGAAAAACTGTTTTTT	CASSPASAGSNEKLFF
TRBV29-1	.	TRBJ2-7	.	TGCAGCGTGTTCTCAGAGCTAAACTACGAGCAGTACTTC	CSVFSELNYEQYF
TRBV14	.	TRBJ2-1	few	TGTGCCAGCAGCCAAGAGGGATATTGGGATGAGCAGTTCTTC	CASSQEGYWDEQFF
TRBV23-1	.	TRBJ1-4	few	TGCGCCGGAAATGAAAAACTGTTTTTT	CAGNEKLFF
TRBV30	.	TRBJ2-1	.	TGTGCCTGGAGTGTAGGGGGTATCTACAATGAGCAGTTCTTC	CAWSVGGIYNEQFF
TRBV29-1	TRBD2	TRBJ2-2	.	TGCAGCGTTGGGCCGGGACTAGGGACGAACACCGGGGAGCTGTTTTTT	CSVGPGLGTNTGELFF
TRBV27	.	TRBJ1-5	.	TGTGCCAGCAGTTTGGGGTCCGGCAATCAGCCCCAGCATTTT	CASSLGSGNQPQHF
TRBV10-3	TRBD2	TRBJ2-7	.	TGTGCCATCAGTGCTTCTCCGGGACTAGCGGTCTACGAGCAGTACTTC	CAISASPGLAVYEQYF
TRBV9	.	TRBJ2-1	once	TGTGCCAGCAGCGGGCAGGCCCAACGGTACAATGAGCAGTTCTTC	CASSGQAQRYNEQFF
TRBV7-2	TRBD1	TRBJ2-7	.	TGTGCCAGCAGCCCAGCCACCCACCTGCGGACAGGGTTCTTCGAGCAGTACTTC	CASSPATHLRTGFFEQYF
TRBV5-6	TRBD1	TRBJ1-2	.	TGTGCCAGCAGCCCCGGTGGGACAGGGGTCTATGGCTACACCTTC	CASSPGGTGVYGYTF
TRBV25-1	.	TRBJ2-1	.	TGTGCCAGCAGTGAGCAGGGCGGTGATGAGCAGTTCTTC	CASSEQGGDEQFF
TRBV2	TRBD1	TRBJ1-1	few	TGTGCCAGCAGCAGGACAGGCACTGAAGCTTTCTTT	CASSRTGTEAFF
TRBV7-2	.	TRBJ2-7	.	TGTGCCAGCAGCTTAGACGGACAGCCATCCTACGAGCAGTACTTC	CASSLDGQPSYEQYF
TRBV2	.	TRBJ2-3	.	TGTGCCAGCAGTGAATTTAGCACAGATACGCAGTATTTT	CASSEFSTDTQYF
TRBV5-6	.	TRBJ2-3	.	TGTGCCAGCAGCTTGAGGGGTCAGGGACGACCTACGCAGTATTTT	CASSLRGQGRPTQYF
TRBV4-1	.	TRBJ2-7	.	TGCGCCAGCAGCCAAGATATCGGCCACGAGCAGTACTTC	CASSQDIGHEQYF
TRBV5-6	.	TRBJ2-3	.	TGTGCCAGCAGCCTCAAAGGGAGGGGGGCCACCCCCACAGATACGCAGTATTTT	CASSLKGRGATPTDTQYF
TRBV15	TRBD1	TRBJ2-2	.	TGTGCCACCAGCCTACAAGGGGGCGAGGTCGGGGAGCTGTTTTTT	CATSLQGGEVGELFF
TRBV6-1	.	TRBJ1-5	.	TGTGCCAGCAACCCTAGAGGGACCAATCAGCCCCAGCATTTT	CASNPRGTNQPQHF
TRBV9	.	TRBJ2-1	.	TGTGCCAGCAGCGTAGCGGGCGCGGAGGGAGAGCAGTTCTTC	CASSVAGAEGEQFF
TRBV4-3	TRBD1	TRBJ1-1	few	TGCGCCAGCAGCCCGGACAGGATGAACACTGAAGCTTTCTTT	CASSPDRMNTEAFF
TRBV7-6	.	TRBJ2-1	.	TGTGCCAGCAGCCGAGGGCGCAATGAGCAGTTCTTC	CASSRGRNEQFF
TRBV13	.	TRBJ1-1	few	TGTGCCAGCAGCTTAAACAGGGTCTTTACTGAAGCTTTCTTT	CASSLNRVFTEAFF
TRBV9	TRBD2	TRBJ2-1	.	TGTGCCAGCAGCGTCGGTAGCGGGACGAGCTCCTACAATGAGCAGTTCTTC	CASSVGSGTSSYNEQFF
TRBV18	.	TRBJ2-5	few	TGTGCCAGCTCACGAGAGGGGCAAGAGACCCAGTACTTC	CASSREGQETQYF
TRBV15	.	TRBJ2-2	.	TGTGCCACCAGCAGAGCCCGGGGGGCGACCGGGGAGCTGTTTTTT	CATSRARGATGELFF
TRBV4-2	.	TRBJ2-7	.	TGTGCCAGCAGCCAAGATCTTGGGCAAACCTACGAGCAGTACTTC	CASSQDLGQTYEQYF
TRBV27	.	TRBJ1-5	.	TGTGCCAGCAGTCCCAATAGCAATCAGCCCCAGCATTTT	CASSPNSNQPQHF
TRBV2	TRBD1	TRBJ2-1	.	TGTGCCAGCAGTGATCTACCGCAGGGGGCAGACAATGAGCAGTTCTTC	CASSDLPQGADNEQFF